Listed below are T cell receptor beta chains from one sample, sequenced in a study of blood T cell repertoires in COVID-19. This table comes from immunoSEQ multiplex PCR, and its TCRdb copy is limited to in-frame clones, with some not included. The table includes around 41,000 clones, over 80% detected once. The sample taken for sequencing was peripheral blood. The source of these receptors is an elderly woman with acute or convalescent COVID-19. Both conserved end residues are part of each CDR3. The order of the fields is J gene, clone size, D gene, V gene, CDR3 protein, CDR3 DNA. The D gene is left open where the match is weak. Rows give clone size only sometimes, using once, few, many, or a class for an expanded clone.

TRBJ2-1 | . | . | TRBV2 | CASTVQGFNEQFF | TGTGCCAGCACCGTACAGGGCTTTAATGAGCAGTTCTTC
TRBJ1-1 | . | . | TRBV6-2/TRBV6-3 | CASSFTLNTEAFF | TGTGCCAGCAGCTTTACATTGAACACTGAAGCTTTCTTT
TRBJ2-5 | . | . | TRBV6-5 | CASSSYRTVQETQYF | TGTGCCAGCAGTTCCTATCGGACAGTCCAAGAGACCCAGTACTTC
TRBJ2-5 | . | . | TRBV7-2 | CASSPQGGVRETQYF | TGTGCCAGCAGCCCCCAAGGAGGGGTGCGAGAGACCCAGTACTTC
TRBJ2-3 | . | . | TRBV2 | CASSELASTDTQYF | TGTGCCAGCAGTGAGCTAGCCAGCACAGATACGCAGTATTTT
TRBJ1-5 | once | . | TRBV5-5 | CASSSGVFSSQPQHF | TGTGCCAGCAGCTCGGGGGTCTTTTCATCTCAGCCCCAGCATTTT
TRBJ1-6 | . | . | TRBV19 | CASSALGPRNSPLHF | TGTGCCAGTAGTGCCCTGGGGCCCAGGAATTCACCCCTCCACTTT
TRBJ1-2 | once | . | TRBV7-2 | CASSLESSGYGYTF | TGTGCCAGCAGCTTAGAGAGCTCTGGCTATGGCTACACCTTC
TRBJ2-2 | . | TRBD1 | TRBV30 | CAGPGQGTGELFF | TGTGCCGGACCGGGACAGGGAACCGGGGAGCTGTTTTTT
TRBJ2-7 | many | . | TRBV2 | CASSDGKQSYEQYF | TGTGCCAGCAGTGATGGAAAACAGTCCTACGAGCAGTACTTC
TRBJ1-4 | . | . | TRBV6-1 | CASSESGYPEKLFF | TGTGCCAGCAGTGAATCGGGTTACCCGGAAAAACTGTTTTTT